Presented here are 28 T cell receptor beta chains from one specimen sequenced in a study of T cells after somatic rescue of genetic block. Profiled with immunoSEQ multiplex PCR; TCRdb holds only in-frame clones, not every one. The sample lists tens of thousands of clones; around 90% were seen once. Sequences were obtained from peripheral blood mononuclear cells (PBMCs). The receptors come from a man in his forties or fifties.

This clone was recorded once. CDR3 amino acids: CASSQVVPGFGSTIYF. DNA of the CDR3: TGTGCCAGCAGCCAAGTTGTCCCAGGGTTCGGGAGCACCATATATTTT. The chain employs TRBV14 and TRBJ1-3; possibly TRBD1 for D (5 bases). Germline V CDR1 and CDR2: SGHDN, FVKESK. Deletions cut 1 base from V and 9 bases from J, with 19 bases between. This CDR3 region has 16 residues.

V is TRBV18 and J is TRBJ2-1, with 9 nucleotides matching TRBD1. The CDR3 runs 15 residues. Germline assignment: CDR1 KGHSH and CDR2 LQKENI. Unmatched junction bases numbered 5, after V lost 4 bases and J lost 4 bases. CDR3 DNA: TGTGCCAGCTCACGGGGGGACAGGGATTACAATGAGCAGTTCTTC. Translation gives CASSRGDRDYNEQFF.

The CDR3 reads CASSVSVPGANVLTF. The CDR3 DNA follows: TGTGCCAGCAGCGTAAGCGTCCCTGGGGCCAACGTCCTGACTTTC. The V call is TRBV9, the J call TRBJ2-6; D is unresolved. The CDR3 totals 15 residues. V was pared by 1 base and J by 2 bases, with 7 bases between. Germline values: CDR1 SGDLS, CDR2 YYNGEE.

V usage is TRBV29-1 and J usage is TRBJ1-2, with a possible D match to TRBD1 (6 bases). Germline lookup yields CDR1 SQVTM and CDR2 ANQGSEA. The V gene lost 4 bases and the J gene lost 3 bases, with 18 bases spanning the gap. The length of the CDR3 is 15 residues. The DNA of the CDR3 is TGCAGCGTTGGCGGGCCGGGGGGGGCAGACTATGGCTACACCTTC. It translates to CSVGGPGGADYGYTF. Filled out from reference TRBV29-1 and TRBJ1-2, the complete variable domain reads SAVISQKPSRDICQRGTSLTIQCQVDSQVTMMFWYRQQPGQSLTLIATANQGSEATYESGFVIDKFPISRPNLTFSTLTVSNMSPEDSSIYLCSVGGPGGADYGYTFGSGTRLTVV.

This chain links TRBV13 with TRBJ2-7; 7 nucleotides agree with TRBD1. CDR1 and CDR2 from the germline V gene are PRHDT and FYEKMQ (reference sequence). V lost 6 bases and J lost 3; bases outside the gene matches: 8. The CDR3 contains 14 residues. The CDR3 DNA follows: TGTGCCAGCAGTTTACGAGGGGGCAGCTACGAGCAGTACTTC. It codes for CASSLRGGSYEQYF.

The V and J genes are TRBV5-1 and TRBJ1-3; no clear D gene. CDR1 is SGHRS and CDR2 is YFSETQ in the germline V gene. The CDR3 has 15 residues. V lost 0 bases, J lost 0 bases, and 7 bases lay in between. In DNA, the CDR3 is TGCGCCAGCAGCTTGGACGGATACTCTGGAAACACCATATATTTT. Translation: CASSLDGYSGNTIYF.

CDR3 amino acids: CASSLGQGNYYGYTF. CDR3 nucleotide sequence: TGTGCCAGCAGCTTGGGTCAGGGAAATTACTATGGCTACACCTTC. This chain uses TRBV7-2 with TRBJ1-2; D possibly corresponds to TRBD1 (5 bases). Germline V CDR1 and CDR2: SGHTA, FQGNSA. V shed 3 bases and J shed 3 bases, with 14 bases lying between them. CDR3 size: 15 residues.

This rearrangement joins TRBV7-6 to TRBJ2-5; possible D gene TRBD2, 6 bases. The V gene's germline CDR1 is SGHVS and CDR2 FNYEAQ. V lost 1 base and J 9 bases, leaving 18 bases between the germline ends. The CDR3 extends over 15 amino acids. The CDR3 region has the DNA TGTGCCAGCAGCTTAGTGGGCGGGGCTGGCCCGTCCCAGTACTTC. This sequence encodes CASSLVGGAGPSQYF.

The chain combines TRBV7-8 with TRBJ2-1; TRBD2 matches at 8 bases. After removal of 3 bases from V and 4 bases from J, the junction contained 8 bases not matched to a gene. CDR1 SGHVS and CDR2 FQNEAQ come from the germline V gene. This CDR3 has 16 residues. CDR3 in amino acids: CASSFKGLDPYNEQFF. CDR3 nucleotides: TGTGCCAGCAGCTTTAAGGGACTAGACCCATACAATGAGCAGTTCTTC.

This chain connects TRBV5-1 to TRBJ2-7; 9 nucleotides line up with TRBD1. V lost 0 bases and J lost 3; bases outside the gene matches: 4. The germline V gene encodes CDR1 SGHRS and CDR2 YFSETQ. The CDR3 consists of 15 residues. CDR3 in amino acids: CASSLVQGAIYEQYF. The CDR3 DNA reads as TGCGCCAGCAGCTTGGTACAGGGGGCTATCTACGAGCAGTACTTC.

The chain employs TRBV19 and TRBJ1-5; 8 nucleotides line up with TRBD1. The germline CDR1 and CDR2 sequences are LNHDA and SQIVND (reference sequence). Trimming at V came to 9 bases and at J to 4 bases, leaving 14 bases not matched to a gene. This CDR3 has 16 residues. CDR3 loop: CASQSKRRGPNQPQHF. The CDR3 DNA follows: TGTGCCAGCCAATCCAAGCGCAGGGGGCCAAATCAGCCCCAGCATTTT.

The chain joins TRBV6-5 to TRBJ2-7, with 11 bases fitting TRBD1. Losses at the gene ends were 0 bases for V and 9 bases for J; bases not matched to a gene: 7. The CDR3 consists of 15 residues. Germline CDR1 MNHEY, CDR2 SVGAGI. The CDR3 reads CASSYSRTGGNAQYF. CDR3 sequence (DNA): TGTGCCAGCAGTTACTCTAGGACAGGGGGCAATGCGCAGTACTTC.

The V and J genes are TRBV19 and TRBJ1-2; D unclear. The CDR3 consists of 12 residues. Trimming cost V 7 bases and J 8 bases, with 14 bases left between them. The germline gives CDR1 LNHDA, CDR2 SQIVND (reference sequence). The CDR3 bases are TGTGCCAGTAACCCGTTTGAGCGGGGCTACACCTTC. The encoded protein is CASNPFERGYTF.

V gene TRBV6-5 combines with J gene TRBJ1-3, with D unclear. The ends were cut back, 2 bases at V and 2 bases at J, with 4 bases in the middle. This CDR3 is 13 amino acids long. The germline CDR1 and CDR2 sequences are MNHEY and SVGAGI. This chain's CDR3 is CASSYGAGNTIYF. DNA of the CDR3: TGTGCCAGCAGTTACGGGGCTGGAAACACCATATATTTT.

This sequence joins TRBV7-9 and TRBJ1-1; 7 nucleotides align to TRBD1. V shed 3 bases, J shed 4 bases, and the junction held 2 bases outside the gene matches. CDR1 and CDR2 from the germline V gene are SEHNR and FQNEAQ (reference sequence). The CDR3 is made up of 13 amino acids. CDR3 sequence (DNA): TGTGCCAGCAGCTTCACAGGGGCCACTGAAGCTTTCTTT. This codes for CASSFTGATEAFF.

This sequence joins TRBV29-1 and TRBJ2-7; 9 nucleotides line up with TRBD2. V lost 4 bases and J lost 6; bases outside the gene matches: 7. The CDR3 is made up of 13 amino acids. Per germline, CDR1 SQVTM and CDR2 ANQGSEA. CDR3 nucleotides: TGCAGCGTTGTGGATAGCGGGAGTGTCGAGCAGTACTTC. This translates into CSVVDSGSVEQYF.

The chain carries TRBV7-2 and TRBJ2-2; D gene uncertain. Between the trimmed V and J ends, which lost 3 bases and 5 bases, there was a span of 7 bases. CDR1 and CDR2 from the germline V gene are SGHTA and FQGNSA. The CDR3 sequence is 13 residues long. The CDR3 DNA follows: TGTGCCAGCAGCTTGGCCCGAACCGGGGAGCTGTTTTTT. It is translated as CASSLARTGELFF.

About this clone: A read error may account for a junction end that differs from germline. The chain is built from TRBV11-2 and TRBJ2-3, with 9 positions matching TRBD2. CDR1 SGHAT and CDR2 FQNNGV come from the germline V gene. There are 12 residues in the CDR3. The CDR3: CASRAASGVLSF. CDR3 nucleotides: TGTGCCAGCAGGGCCGCTAGCGGGGTCCTTAGTTTT.

The chain combines TRBV9 with TRBJ1-2; D perhaps matches TRBD1 (5 bases). This CDR3 has 15 residues. V lost 0 bases and J lost 4, with 13 bases in between. The germline CDR1 and CDR2 sequences are SGDLS and YYNGEE. The DNA of the CDR3 is TGTGCCAGCAGCGTAGAAGGGGCAGCTACCTATGGCTACACCTTC. It translates to CASSVEGAATYGYTF.

This sequence joins TRBV4-1 and TRBJ1-5; D is uncertain. The CDR3 totals 18 residues. The V and J ends lost 1 base and 1 base respectively, with 17 bases between them. The germline V gene has CDR1 MGHRA and CDR2 YSYEKL. As DNA, the CDR3 is TGCGCCAGCAGCCAAGGGCCCCGGCGACAAGGAAGCAATCAGCCCCAGCATTTT. Amino acids: CASSQGPRRQGSNQPQHF.

The genes are TRBV6-1 and TRBJ1-2; the D is unclear. The CDR3 totals 15 residues. CDR1 MNHNS and CDR2 SASEGT come from the germline V gene. Trimming cost V 3 bases and J 0 bases, with 11 bases left between them. CDR3 nucleotides: TGTGCCAGCAGTGACATACTAATTTCTAACTATGGCTACACCTTC. Its protein product is CASSDILISNYGYTF.

The chain employs TRBV21-1 and TRBJ2-2. TRBV21-1 is a pseudogene segment. The CDR3 runs 13 residues. The CDR3 loop reads CASSKRGAGELFF. The CDR3 coding sequence is TGTGCCAGCAGCAAAAGGGGGGCCGGGGAGCTGTTTTTT.

The CDR3, as DNA: TGTGCCAGCCCCTCTTTAGACACTGAAGCTTTCTTT. As protein: CASPSLDTEAFF. J is TRBJ1-1 and V is TRBV5-4, with D unresolved. V dropped 7 bases and J dropped 3 bases, with 10 bases sitting between them. Germline CDR1 SGHNT, CDR2 YYREEE (reference sequence). This CDR3 has 12 amino acids.

The genes are TRBV11-2 and TRBJ2-5, with D tentatively TRBD2 (5 bases). Per germline, CDR1 SGHAT and CDR2 FQNNGV. The CDR3 extends over 14 amino acids. V lost 5 bases to trimming and J lost 7 bases, with 17 bases between them. Written as DNA, the CDR3 is TGTGCCAGCAGCCGCCTCGGAGGAATCGTGACCCAGTACTTC. Translated: CASSRLGGIVTQYF.

This clone was recorded a few times. V gene TRBV7-8 combines with J gene TRBJ2-7; TRBD2 is a possible D gene (6 bases). Trimming removed 6 bases from V and 2 bases from J, with 20 bases in between. This CDR3 spans 16 amino acids. CDR1 and CDR2 from the germline V gene are SGHVS and FQNEAQ. This chain's CDR3 is CASSHRWRGLAYEQYF. The CDR3 region has the DNA TGTGCCAGCAGTCATAGGTGGCGGGGCCTAGCCTACGAGCAGTACTTC.

The chain recombines TRBV7-6 with TRBJ1-5; D is uncertain. In germline, CDR1 is SGHVS, CDR2 FNYEAQ. The CDR3 is 14 amino acids. Trimming took off 1 base at V and 5 bases at J, with 9 bases between the two ends. The DNA for the CDR3 is TGTGCCAGCAGCTTAGTAAAGGGTGATCAGCCCCAGCATTTT. Its translation is CASSLVKGDQPQHF. The variable domain in full, completed from reference TRBV7-6 and TRBJ1-5, reads GAGVSQSPRYKVTKRGQDVALRCDPISGHVSLYWYRQALGQGPEFLTYFNYEAQQDKSGLPNDRFSAERPEGSISTLTIQRTEQRDSAMYRCASSLVKGDQPQHFGDGTRLSIL.

The gene calls are TRBV28 and TRBJ2-1, with 8 positions matching TRBD2. The CDR3 loop spans 18 amino acids. V trimming: 6 bases; J trimming: 0 bases; junction bases outside the gene matches: 13. Germline CDR1 and CDR2: MDHEN and SYDVKM. The DNA for the CDR3 is TGTGCCAGCAGCTTCGGGACTAGGCAGGCGGGCTCCTACAATGAGCAGTTCTTC. It specifies CASSFGTRQAGSYNEQFF.

In its sample, this clone was seen once. The rearrangement links TRBV18 to TRBJ2-7; 8 nucleotides agree with TRBD1. The length of the CDR3 is 15 residues. Germline V gene lookup returns CDR1 KGHSH and CDR2 LQKENI. Losses at the gene ends were 2 bases for V and 1 base for J; bases not matched to a gene: 4. The CDR3 DNA sequence: TGTGCCAGCTCACCAAACAGGGGGAGATCCTACGAGCAGTACTTC. Translation: CASSPNRGRSYEQYF.